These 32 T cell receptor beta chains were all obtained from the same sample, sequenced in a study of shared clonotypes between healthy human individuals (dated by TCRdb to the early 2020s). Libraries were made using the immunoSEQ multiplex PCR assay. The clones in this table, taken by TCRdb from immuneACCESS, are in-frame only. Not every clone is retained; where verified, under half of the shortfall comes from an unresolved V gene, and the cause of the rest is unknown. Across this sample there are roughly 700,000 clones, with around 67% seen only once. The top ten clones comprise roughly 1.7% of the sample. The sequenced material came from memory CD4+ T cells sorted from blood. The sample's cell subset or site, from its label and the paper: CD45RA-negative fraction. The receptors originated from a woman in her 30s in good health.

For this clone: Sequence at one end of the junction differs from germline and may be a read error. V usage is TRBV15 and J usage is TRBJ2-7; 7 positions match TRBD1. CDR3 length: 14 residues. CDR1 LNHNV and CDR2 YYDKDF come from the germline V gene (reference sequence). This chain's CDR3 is CTTSKGQLYYEQYF. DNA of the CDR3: TGTACCACCAGCAAGGGACAGCTATACTACGAGCAGTACTTC.

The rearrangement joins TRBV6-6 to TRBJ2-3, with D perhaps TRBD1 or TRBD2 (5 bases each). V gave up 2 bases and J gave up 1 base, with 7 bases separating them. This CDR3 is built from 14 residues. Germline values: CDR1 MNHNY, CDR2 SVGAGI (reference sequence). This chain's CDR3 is CASSYRGGTDTQYF. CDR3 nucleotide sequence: TGTGCCAGCAGTTACAGGGGAGGCACAGATACGCAGTATTTT.

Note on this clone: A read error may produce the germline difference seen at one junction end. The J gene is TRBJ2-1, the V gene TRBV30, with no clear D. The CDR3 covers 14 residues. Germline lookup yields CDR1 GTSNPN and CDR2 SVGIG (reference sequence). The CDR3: CALSGSPSYNEQFF. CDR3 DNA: TGTGCCTTGAGTGGGTCACCCTCCTACAATGAGCAGTTCTTC.

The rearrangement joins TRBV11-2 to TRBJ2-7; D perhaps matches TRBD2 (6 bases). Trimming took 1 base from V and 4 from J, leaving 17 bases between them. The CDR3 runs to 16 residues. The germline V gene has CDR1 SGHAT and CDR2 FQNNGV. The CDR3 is CASSLGILGLNYEQYF. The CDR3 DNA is TGTGCCAGCAGCTTAGGCATCTTGGGACTCAATTACGAGCAGTACTTC. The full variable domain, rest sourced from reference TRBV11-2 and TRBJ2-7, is EAGVAQSPRYKIIEKRQSVAFWCNPISGHATLYWYQQILGQGPKLLIQFQNNGVVDDSQLPKDRFSAERLKGVDSTLKIQPAKLEDSAVYLCASSLGILGLNYEQYFGPGTRLTVT.

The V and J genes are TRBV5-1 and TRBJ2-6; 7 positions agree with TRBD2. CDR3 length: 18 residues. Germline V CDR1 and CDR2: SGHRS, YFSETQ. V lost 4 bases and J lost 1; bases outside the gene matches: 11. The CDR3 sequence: CASSPRAGENSGANVLTF. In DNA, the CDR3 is TGCGCCAGCAGCCCCCGGGCGGGGGAAAATTCTGGGGCCAACGTCCTGACTTTC.

CDR3 residues: CASSADRNEQYF. DNA for the CDR3: TGTGCCAGCAGTGCCGACAGAAACGAGCAGTACTTC. V is TRBV5-4 and J is TRBJ2-5; D may be TRBD1 (5 bases). The J call may be incorrect, as the DNA end agrees better with TRBJ2-7. The CDR3 is 12 residues long. Germline V lookup: CDR1 SGHNT, CDR2 YYREEE (reference sequence).

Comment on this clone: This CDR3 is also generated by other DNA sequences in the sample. The CDR3 nucleotides are TGTGCCAGCTCACCGGGACAGGGGGCGGAAAAACTGTTTTTT. This encodes CASSPGQGAEKLFF. The chain uses TRBV18 and TRBJ1-4, with 12 bases aligning to TRBD1. The germline V gene encodes CDR1 KGHSH and CDR2 LQKENI. J gave up 8 bases and V 3 bases, and 1 base lay outside the gene matches. The CDR3 extends over 14 amino acids.

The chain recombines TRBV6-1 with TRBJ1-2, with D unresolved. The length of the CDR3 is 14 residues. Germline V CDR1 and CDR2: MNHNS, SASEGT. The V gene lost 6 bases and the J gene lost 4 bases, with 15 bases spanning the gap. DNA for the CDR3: TGTGCCAGCAGGGACCGAAAGCGGATCTATGGCTACACCTTC. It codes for CASRDRKRIYGYTF.

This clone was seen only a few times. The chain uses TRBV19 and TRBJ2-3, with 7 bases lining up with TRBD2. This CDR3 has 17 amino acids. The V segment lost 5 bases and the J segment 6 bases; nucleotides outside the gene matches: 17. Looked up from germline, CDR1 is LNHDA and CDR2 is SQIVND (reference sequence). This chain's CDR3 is CASSPPPGRGGMDTQYF. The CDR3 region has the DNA TGTGCCAGTAGTCCCCCCCCGGGACGCGGGGGAATGGATACGCAGTATTTT.

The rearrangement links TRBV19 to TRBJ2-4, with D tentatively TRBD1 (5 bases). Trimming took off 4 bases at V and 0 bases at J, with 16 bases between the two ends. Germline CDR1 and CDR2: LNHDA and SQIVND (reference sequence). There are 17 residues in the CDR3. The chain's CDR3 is CASSTGFLGLAKNIQYF. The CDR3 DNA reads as TGTGCCAGTAGTACGGGCTTCTTGGGGCTAGCCAAAAACATTCAGTACTTC.

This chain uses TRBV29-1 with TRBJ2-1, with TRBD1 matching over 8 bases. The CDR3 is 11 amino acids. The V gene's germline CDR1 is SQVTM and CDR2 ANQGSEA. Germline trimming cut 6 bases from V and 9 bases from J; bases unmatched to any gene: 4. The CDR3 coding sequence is TGCAGCGTCGCGACAGGGGCTGAGCAGTTCTTC. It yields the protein CSVATGAEQFF.

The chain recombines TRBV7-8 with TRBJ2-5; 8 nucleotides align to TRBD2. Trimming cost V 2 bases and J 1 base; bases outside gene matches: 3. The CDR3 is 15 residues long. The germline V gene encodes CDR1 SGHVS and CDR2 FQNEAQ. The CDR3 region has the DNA TGTGCCAGCAGCTTACTAGCGGGCTCCCAAGAGACCCAGTACTTC. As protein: CASSLLAGSQETQYF.

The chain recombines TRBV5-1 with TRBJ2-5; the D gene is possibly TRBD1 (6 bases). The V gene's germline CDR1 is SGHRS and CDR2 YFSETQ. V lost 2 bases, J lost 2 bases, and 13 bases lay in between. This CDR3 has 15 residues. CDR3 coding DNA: TGCGCCAGCAGCTTAGCGGACAGAAAACAAGAGACCCAGTACTTC. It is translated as CASSLADRKQETQYF.

In nucleotides, the CDR3 is TGTGCCAGCTCATCAGGGGGCGCGGGAGGAAACACCATATATTTT. Its translation is CASSSGGAGGNTIYF. The chain is built from TRBV18 and TRBJ1-3; TRBD1 matches at 8 bases. Germline CDR1 reads KGHSH; CDR2 reads LQKENI. V shed 5 bases, J shed 4 bases, and the junction held 7 bases outside the gene matches. The length of the CDR3 is 15 residues.

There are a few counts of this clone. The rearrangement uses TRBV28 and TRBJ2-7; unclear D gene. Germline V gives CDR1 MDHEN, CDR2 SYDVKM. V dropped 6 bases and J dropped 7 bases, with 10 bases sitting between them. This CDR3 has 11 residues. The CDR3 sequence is CASSLREEQYF. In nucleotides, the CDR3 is TGTGCCAGCAGCCTAAGAGAGGAGCAGTACTTC.

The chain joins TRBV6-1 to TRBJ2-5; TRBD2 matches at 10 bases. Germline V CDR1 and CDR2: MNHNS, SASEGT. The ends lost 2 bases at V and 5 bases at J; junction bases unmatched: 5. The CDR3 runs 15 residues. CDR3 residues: CASSEMSAGGETQYF. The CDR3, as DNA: TGTGCCAGCAGTGAAATGTCAGCGGGAGGGGAGACCCAGTACTTC.

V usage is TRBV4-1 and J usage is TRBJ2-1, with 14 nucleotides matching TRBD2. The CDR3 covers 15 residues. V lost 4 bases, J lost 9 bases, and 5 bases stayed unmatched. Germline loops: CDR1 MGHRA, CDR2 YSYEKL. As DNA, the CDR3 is TGCGCCAGCAGCCGGGGACTAGCGGGAGATGGTGAGCAGTTCTTC. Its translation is CASSRGLAGDGEQFF.

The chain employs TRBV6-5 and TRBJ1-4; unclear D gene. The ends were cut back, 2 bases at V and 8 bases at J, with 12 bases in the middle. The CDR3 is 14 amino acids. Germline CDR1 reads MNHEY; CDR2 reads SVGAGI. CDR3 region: CASSYGPSSEKLFF. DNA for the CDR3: TGTGCCAGCAGTTACGGGCCGAGTTCGGAAAAACTGTTTTTT.

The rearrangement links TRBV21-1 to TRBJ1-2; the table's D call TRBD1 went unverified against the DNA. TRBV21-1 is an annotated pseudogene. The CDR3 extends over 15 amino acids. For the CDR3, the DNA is TGTGCCAGCAGCATGAGAACAGGGGGAGTTTATGGCTACACCTTC. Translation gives CASSMRTGGVYGYTF.

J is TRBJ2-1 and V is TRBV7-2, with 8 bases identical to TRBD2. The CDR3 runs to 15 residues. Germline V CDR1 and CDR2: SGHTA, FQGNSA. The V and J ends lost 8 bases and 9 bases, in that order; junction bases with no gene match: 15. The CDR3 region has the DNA TGTGCCAGCGATTCCTATCGGGAGGGCGGGCGTGAGCAGTTCTTC. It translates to CASDSYREGGREQFF.

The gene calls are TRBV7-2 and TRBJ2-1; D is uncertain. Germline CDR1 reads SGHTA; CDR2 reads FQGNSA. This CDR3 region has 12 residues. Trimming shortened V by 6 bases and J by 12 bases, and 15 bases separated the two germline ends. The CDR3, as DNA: TGTGCCAGCAGGCCCAGGTGGGAACGGCAGTTCTTC. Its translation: CASRPRWERQFF.

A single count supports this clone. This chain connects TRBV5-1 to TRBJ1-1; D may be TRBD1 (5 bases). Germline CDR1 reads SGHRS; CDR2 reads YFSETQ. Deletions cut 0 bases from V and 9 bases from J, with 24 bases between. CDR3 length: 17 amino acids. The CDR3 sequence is CASSLETLSQSGGKAFF. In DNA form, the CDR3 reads TGCGCCAGCAGCTTGGAAACTCTGTCGCAGTCGGGGGGGAAAGCTTTCTTT.

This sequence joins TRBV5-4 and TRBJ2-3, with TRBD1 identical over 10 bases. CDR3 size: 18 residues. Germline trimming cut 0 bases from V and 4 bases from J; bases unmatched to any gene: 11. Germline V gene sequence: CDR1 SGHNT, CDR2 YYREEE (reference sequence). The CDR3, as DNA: TGTGCCAGCAGCTTGGAACGTCAGGGACAGGGGTTCGCAGATACGCAGTATTTT. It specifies CASSLERQGQGFADTQYF.

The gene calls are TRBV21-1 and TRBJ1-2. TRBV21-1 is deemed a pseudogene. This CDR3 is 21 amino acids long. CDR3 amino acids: CASSKGGYGQLGLKRSGGYTF. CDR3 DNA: TGTGCCAGCAGCAAAGGGGGATACGGTCAACTGGGACTGAAGAGGAGTGGAGGCTACACCTTC.

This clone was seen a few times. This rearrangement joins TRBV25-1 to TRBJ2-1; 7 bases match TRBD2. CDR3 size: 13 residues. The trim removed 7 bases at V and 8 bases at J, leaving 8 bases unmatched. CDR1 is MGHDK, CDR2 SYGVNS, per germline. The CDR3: CASTIAGAYEQFF. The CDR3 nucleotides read TGTGCCAGCACCATCGCGGGAGCTTATGAGCAGTTCTTC.

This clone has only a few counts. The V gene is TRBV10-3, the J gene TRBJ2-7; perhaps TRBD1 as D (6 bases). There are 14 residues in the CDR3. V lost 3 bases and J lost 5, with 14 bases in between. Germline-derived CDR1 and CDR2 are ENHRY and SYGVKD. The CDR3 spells CAISDRGRVDEQYF. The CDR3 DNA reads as TGTGCCATCAGTGACAGGGGAAGGGTGGACGAGCAGTACTTC.

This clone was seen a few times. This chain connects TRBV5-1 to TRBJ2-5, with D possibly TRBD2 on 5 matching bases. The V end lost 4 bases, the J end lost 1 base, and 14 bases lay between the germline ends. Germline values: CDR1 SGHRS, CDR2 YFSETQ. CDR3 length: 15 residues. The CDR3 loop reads CASSPSGRGQETQYF. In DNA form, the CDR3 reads TGCGCCAGCAGCCCCTCGGGCCGGGGCCAAGAGACCCAGTACTTC.

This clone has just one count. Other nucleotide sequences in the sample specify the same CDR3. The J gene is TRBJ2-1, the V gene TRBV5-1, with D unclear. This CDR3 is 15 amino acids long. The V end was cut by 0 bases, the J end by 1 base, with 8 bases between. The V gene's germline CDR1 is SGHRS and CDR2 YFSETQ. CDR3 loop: CASSLDLVSYNEQFF. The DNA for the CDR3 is TGCGCCAGCAGCTTGGATCTGGTTTCCTACAATGAGCAGTTCTTC.

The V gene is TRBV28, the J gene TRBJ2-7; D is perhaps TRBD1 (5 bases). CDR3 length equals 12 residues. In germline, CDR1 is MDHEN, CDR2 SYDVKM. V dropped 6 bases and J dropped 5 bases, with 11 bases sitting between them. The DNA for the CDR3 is TGTGCCAGCAGCGAGGAAGGGGACGAGCAGTACTTC. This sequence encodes CASSEEGDEQYF.

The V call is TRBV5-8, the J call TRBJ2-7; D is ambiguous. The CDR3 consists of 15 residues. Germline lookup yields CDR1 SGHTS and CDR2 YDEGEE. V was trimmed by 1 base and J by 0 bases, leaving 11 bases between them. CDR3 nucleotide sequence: TGTGCCAGCAGCTTGAGGCGAGACCCCTCCTACGAGCAGTACTTC. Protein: CASSLRRDPSYEQYF.

CDR3 sequence reads: CASSKDKGQPQHF. CDR3 bases: TGTGCCAGTAGTAAGGATAAGGGGCAGCCCCAGCATTTT. The chain recombines TRBV19 with TRBJ1-5; weak D call: TRBD1 (5 bases). From germline, CDR1 is LNHDA and CDR2 SQIVND (reference sequence). V lost 4 bases and J 7 bases, leaving 11 bases between the germline ends. This CDR3 has 13 amino acids.

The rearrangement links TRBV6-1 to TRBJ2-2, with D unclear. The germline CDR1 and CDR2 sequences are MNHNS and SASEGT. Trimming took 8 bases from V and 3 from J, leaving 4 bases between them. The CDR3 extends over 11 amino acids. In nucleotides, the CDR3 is TGTGCCAGCGTTCACACCGGGGAGCTGTTTTTT. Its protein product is CASVHTGELFF.